The rows below give T cell receptor beta chains drawn from one sample of a study of Ad26.COV2.S vaccination and SARS-CoV-2 variants. Assay used: immunoSEQ multiplex PCR; TCRdb lists only in-frame clones, some missing. The sample lists about 680,000 clones; 80% to 90% were seen once. The material was peripheral blood, obtained in a trial of Ad26.COV2.S vaccine versus placebo. The receptors derive from a person aged 18 to 59 who received the Ad26.COV2.S COVID-19 vaccine or a placebo. Each CDR3 is given with its conserved first and last residue. A D gene is named only where the DNA matches it firmly. Size is stated for part of the rows, as once, few or many counts, or as a class when the clone is expanded.

- TRBJ2-1 - TRBV6-5 TGTGCCAGCAGAACATTAAGCCGACCGTGGAATGAGCAGTTCTTC CASRTLSRPWNEQFF
- TRBJ1-1 - TRBV30 TGTGCCTGGAGTGGGGGGGCAGGGATGGACACTGAAGCTTTCTTT CAWSGGAGMDTEAFF
- TRBJ1-1 - TRBV11-3 TGTGCCAGCAGCTTAGATGGGGGGCAGAACACTGAAGCTTTCTTT CASSLDGGQNTEAFF
TRBD2 TRBJ2-7 - TRBV10-3 TGTGCCATCAGTCTAGCGGGCTCGACCTACGAGCAGTACTTC CAISLAGSTYEQYF
- TRBJ2-3 - TRBV7-3 TGTGCCAGCAGCTTATCCAGGGTTAGCACAGATACGCAGTATTTT CASSLSRVSTDTQYF
- TRBJ2-1 - TRBV9 TGTGCCAGCAGCGTCGGACAAGGGGGTGGGGCCAGCTCCTACAATGAGCAGTTCTTC CASSVGQGGGASSYNEQFF
- TRBJ2-1 - TRBV7-9 TGTGCCATAGTCTTTGAGGCGATCAATGAGCAGTTCTTC CAIVFEAINEQFF
TRBD2 TRBJ2-1 - TRBV30 TGTGCCCGCGGGGCGGGAGACAATGAGCAGTTCTTC CARGAGDNEQFF
- TRBJ2-1 - TRBV11-2 TGTGCCAGCAGCCATAACTGGGGTGAGCAGTTCTTC CASSHNWGEQFF
- TRBJ2-1 - TRBV3-1/TRBV3-2 TGTGCCAGCAGCCTTGACTCTAACTCCTACAATGAGCAGTTCTTC CASSLDSNSYNEQFF
- TRBJ1-4 - TRBV5-1 TGCGCCAGCAGCACACAGGGACTTTCTAATGAAAAACTGTTTTTT CASSTQGLSNEKLFF
TRBD2 TRBJ2-5 - TRBV2 TGTGCCAGCAGTGCCGGGACTAGCGGGAGGGAGACCCAGTACTTC CASSAGTSGRETQYF
- TRBJ1-2 - TRBV5-1 TGCGCCAGCAGCTTGTTTTCGAGCAATAATGGCTACACCTTC CASSLFSSNNGYTF
TRBD1 TRBJ1-1 - TRBV7-9 TGTGCCAGCAGCTCCAGGGGGACCGGGAACACTGAAGCTTTCTTT CASSSRGTGNTEAFF
- TRBJ2-7 - TRBV7-8 TGTGCCAGCAGCTTAGTCGGACCCTTCTACGAGCAGTACTTC CASSLVGPFYEQYF
- TRBJ2-3 - TRBV2 TGTGCCAGCAGGAGCGAGCGGGGCACAGATACGCAGTATTTT CASRSERGTDTQYF
- TRBJ2-3 - TRBV19 TGTGCCAGTAGTATAGACGGTACAGGGTATCCCACAGATACGCAGTATTTT CASSIDGTGYPTDTQYF
TRBD2 TRBJ2-1 - TRBV6-4 TGTGCCAGCAGACTTCTAGCGGGGGAATACAATGAGCAGTTCTTC CASRLLAGEYNEQFF
- TRBJ2-2 - TRBV6-2/TRBV6-3 TGTGCCAGCAGCTCAGACCCTCCCGGGGAGCTGTTTTTT CASSSDPPGELFF
TRBD1 TRBJ1-5 once TRBV15 TGTGCCACCAGCTTAACGTGGACAGGGAATCAGCCCCAGCATTTT CATSLTWTGNQPQHF
- TRBJ2-5 - TRBV7-9 TGTGCCAGCAGCTCGACGGCCGTGGAGACCCAGTACTTC CASSSTAVETQYF
TRBD2 TRBJ2-2 - TRBV7-2 TGTGCCAGCAGCAAGACTAGCGGGGGGAGTCGGACCGGGGAGCTGTTTTTT CASSKTSGGSRTGELFF
- TRBJ2-1 - TRBV18 TGTGCCAGCTCACGAGGGGGGATGACCTACAATGAGCAGTTCTTC CASSRGGMTYNEQFF
- TRBJ1-2 - TRBV5-5 TGTGCCAGCAGCTTGGAAACGGGGCCGCTTTATGGCTACACCTTC CASSLETGPLYGYTF
- TRBJ1-4 - TRBV6-2/TRBV6-3 TGTGCCAGCAGTTCCCATACGGATGAAAAACTGTTTTTT CASSSHTDEKLFF
- TRBJ1-2 - TRBV30 TGTGCCTGGAGTGTAGAGGGGTATAGGGGCTACACCTTC CAWSVEGYRGYTF
TRBD1 TRBJ1-5 - TRBV7-6 TGTGCCAGCAGCGCCTACAGGGGTCAGCCCCAGCATTTT CASSAYRGQPQHF
TRBD2 TRBJ2-1 - TRBV7-9 TGTGCCAGCAGCTCCTCGTGGGAGGGGATGGAGCAGTTCTTC CASSSSWEGMEQFF
TRBD2 TRBJ2-1 - TRBV9 TGTGCCAGCACCCTGGGGGGAGGACTAGCACACTACAATGAGCAGTTCTTC CASTLGGGLAHYNEQFF
TRBD1 TRBJ1-3 - TRBV7-2 TGTGCCAGCAGCTTTGACAGGGCTGGAAACACCATATATTTT CASSFDRAGNTIYF
TRBD2 TRBJ2-5 - TRBV29-1 TGCAGCGTTGAAGCGGCGCCTAGCGGGGGCCTGGAGACCCAGTACTTC CSVEAAPSGGLETQYF
- TRBJ2-3 - TRBV6-6 TGTGCCAGCAGCAAGACGGAGATCCGGAGGACAGATACGCAGTATTTT CASSKTEIRRTDTQYF
- TRBJ2-1 - TRBV7-6 TGTGCCAGCACCCAGGGGGGAGGGTCCTACAATGAGCAGTTCTTC CASTQGGGSYNEQFF
- TRBJ2-7 - TRBV7-9 TGTGCCAGCAGCCCACAGGACTACGAGCAGTACTTC CASSPQDYEQYF
- TRBJ2-1 - TRBV7-2 TGTGCCAGCAGCTTAGCGCTGCTGGATGAGCAGTTCTTC CASSLALLDEQFF
TRBD1 TRBJ1-3 - TRBV6-5 TGTGCCAGCAGTTACTCCCGGACAGGGTTCCCAAACACCATATATTTT CASSYSRTGFPNTIYF
- TRBJ1-3 - TRBV7-9 TGTGCCAGCAGCTGGAGTCTCTCTGGAAACACCATATATTTT CASSWSLSGNTIYF
- TRBJ2-3 - TRBV11-2 TGTGCCAGCAGCCCCTTAGGGGATACGCAGTATTTT CASSPLGDTQYF
- TRBJ2-3 - TRBV3-1/TRBV3-2 TGTGCCAGCTGTAGGACCGAAGACACAGATACGCAGTATTTT CASCRTEDTDTQYF
- TRBJ1-1 - TRBV18 TGTGCCAGCTCACCACGGGCAGCCGGGAACACTGAAGCTTTCTTT CASSPRAAGNTEAFF
TRBD2 TRBJ2-3 - TRBV7-2 TGTGCCAGCAGCTTCCTAGCGGGAGTTAGCACAGATACGCAGTATTTT CASSFLAGVSTDTQYF
- TRBJ1-2 - TRBV9 TGTGCCAGCAGCGTAGCCACGCAGGTCTATGGCTACACCTTC CASSVATQVYGYTF
- TRBJ1-2 - TRBV4-3 TGCGCCAGCAGCCAAGATGGGATAGGGGGGGGCTACACCTTC CASSQDGIGGGYTF
TRBD1 TRBJ1-1 - TRBV19 TGTGCCAGTAGTATAGCCCCCCGACAGGGGCTGAACACTGAAGCTTTCTTT CASSIAPRQGLNTEAFF
TRBD1 TRBJ2-5 - TRBV7-2 TGTGCCAGCAGCTTAGCTGGGACAGGGATCGGAGAGACCCAGTACTTC CASSLAGTGIGETQYF
TRBD1 TRBJ2-7 - TRBV13 TGTGCCAGCAGCCTCGGACAGGGTCGACCCTACGAGCAGTACTTC CASSLGQGRPYEQYF
- TRBJ2-5 - TRBV19 TGTGCCAGTAGTATAGGTGAGGGTTCGGAGACCCAGTACTTC CASSIGEGSETQYF
TRBD2 TRBJ2-5 once TRBV5-4 TGTGCCAGCAGCTTAGGACTAGCGGGGAGGGAGACCCAGTACTTC CASSLGLAGRETQYF
- TRBJ1-5 - TRBV21-1 TGTGCCAGCAGCAGTACACAGCCCTACAATCAGCCCCAGCATTTT CASSSTQPYNQPQHF
TRBD2 TRBJ2-3 - TRBV24-1 TGTGCCACCAGTGATCCACCGACTAGCGGGAGATTCACAGATACGCAGTATTTT CATSDPPTSGRFTDTQYF
- TRBJ2-7 - TRBV18 TGTGCCAGCTCACCAGGTTCGGGGAACTACGAGCAGTACTTC CASSPGSGNYEQYF
TRBD2 TRBJ2-1 - TRBV5-1 TGCGCCAGCAGCTTGGCCGGGGGGGGCCAGCCCAATGAGCAGTTCTTC CASSLAGGGQPNEQFF
- TRBJ2-2 - TRBV27 TGTGCCACTTCGGGGCTCGGCGGGGAGCTGTTTTTT CATSGLGGELFF
- TRBJ1-2 - TRBV4-3 TGCGCCAGCAGCCAAGATAGGACACCCTCCCCCTATGGCTACACCTTC CASSQDRTPSPYGYTF
- TRBJ2-1 - TRBV7-2 TGTGCCAGCAGCATACTAAAGGGCGGCAGCTCCTACAATGAGCAGTTCTTC CASSILKGGSSYNEQFF
- TRBJ1-4 - TRBV19 TGTGCCAGTAGCTTCACCCCCGGGGCTGCTAATGAAAAACTGTTTTTT CASSFTPGAANEKLFF
- TRBJ1-5 - TRBV21-1 TGTGCCAGCAGCAAATGGGGACCGGGACAGCCAAATTATAGCAATCAGCCCCAGCATTTT CASSKWGPGQPNYSNQPQHF